This passage covers 3 T cell receptor beta chains from one sample sequenced in a study of T cell responses to AZD1222 COVID-19 vaccine. Generated by immunoSEQ multiplex PCR, the TCRdb table keeps only in-frame clones and is missing some. Among some 120,000 clones listed, 88% were seen once. The sample was peripheral blood, taken on day 0 of MenACWY control vaccination. The receptors come from an adult in good health.

This sequence joins TRBV27 and TRBJ2-3; TRBD2 matches 13 bases. The V gene's germline CDR1 is MNHEY and CDR2 SMNVEV (reference sequence). J was trimmed by 2 bases and V by 5 bases; bases with no gene match: 10. This CDR3 is built from 18 residues. CDR3 in amino acids: CASSKRTSGSGPTDTQYF. CDR3 in DNA: TGTGCCAGCAGTAAGAGGACTAGCGGGAGCGGCCCCACAGATACGCAGTATTTT.

The rearrangement uses TRBV28 and TRBJ2-7; D is unresolved. This CDR3 region has 13 residues. The V end was cut by 3 bases, the J end by 0 bases, with 6 bases between. CDR1 and CDR2 (germline): MDHEN, SYDVKM. This chain's CDR3 is CASSLKGSYEQYF. The CDR3 DNA reads as TGTGCCAGCAGTTTGAAGGGCTCCTACGAGCAGTACTTC.

V and J are TRBV7-8 and TRBJ2-1; D gene ambiguous. The ends were cut back, 3 bases at V and 5 bases at J, with 23 bases in the middle. Germline V CDR1 and CDR2: SGHVS, FQNEAQ. The CDR3 sequence is 18 residues long. The CDR3 bases are TGTGCCAGCAGCTTTGGGCCCTACCCTTCCGCGCTAGACAATGAGCAGTTCTTC. Its translation: CASSFGPYPSALDNEQFF.